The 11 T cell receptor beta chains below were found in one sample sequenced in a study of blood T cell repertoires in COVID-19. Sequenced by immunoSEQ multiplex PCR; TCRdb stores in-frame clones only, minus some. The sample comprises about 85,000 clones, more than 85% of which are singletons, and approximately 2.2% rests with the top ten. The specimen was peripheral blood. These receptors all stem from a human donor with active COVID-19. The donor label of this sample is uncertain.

The CDR3 sequence is CASSFRTGGYEQYF. DNA for the CDR3: TGTGCCAGCAGCTTCCGGACAGGGGGGTACGAGCAGTACTTC. This sequence joins TRBV5-6 and TRBJ2-7; TRBD1 agrees at 10 bases. Germline lookup yields CDR1 SGHDT and CDR2 YYEEEE. This CDR3 region has 14 residues. V lost 2 bases to trimming and J lost 4 bases; unmatched junction nucleotides: 3. Full variable domain (rest looked up from reference TRBV5-6 and TRBJ2-7): DAGVTQSPTHLIKTRGQQVTLRCSPKSGHDTVSWYQQALGQGPQFIFQYYEEEERQRGNFPDRFSGHQFPNYSSELNVNALLLGDSALYLCASSFRTGGYEQYFGPGTRLTVT.

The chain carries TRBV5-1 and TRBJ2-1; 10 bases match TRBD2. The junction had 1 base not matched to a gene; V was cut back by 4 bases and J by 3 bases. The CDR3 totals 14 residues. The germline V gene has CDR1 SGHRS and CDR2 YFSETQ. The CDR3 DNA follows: TGCGCCAGCAGCGCTAGCGGGGGCTACAATGAGCAGTTCTTC. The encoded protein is CASSASGGYNEQFF. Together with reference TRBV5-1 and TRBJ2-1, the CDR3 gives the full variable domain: KAGVTQTPRYLIKTRGQQVTLSCSPISGHRSVSWYQQTPGQGLQFLFEYFSETQRNKGNFPGRFSGRQFSNSRSEMNVSTLELGDSALYLCASSASGGYNEQFFGPGTRLTVL.

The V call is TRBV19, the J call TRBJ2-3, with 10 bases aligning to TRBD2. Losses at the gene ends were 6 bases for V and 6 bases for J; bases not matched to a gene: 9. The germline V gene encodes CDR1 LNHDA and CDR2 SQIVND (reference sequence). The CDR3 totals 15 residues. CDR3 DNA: TGTGCCAGTAGCCGGGTTAGCGGGGGGCCGGATACGCAGTATTTT. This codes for CASSRVSGGPDTQYF.

The CDR3 here is CASSLRPSGGSTDTQYF. The CDR3 DNA is TGTGCCAGCAGCTTACGTCCCAGCGGGGGGAGCACAGATACGCAGTATTTT. This rearrangement joins TRBV7-3 to TRBJ2-3; 9 nucleotides agree with TRBD2. J gave up 0 bases and V 2 bases, and 6 bases lay outside the gene matches. Germline CDR1 SGHTA, CDR2 FQGTGA. The CDR3 contains 17 residues.

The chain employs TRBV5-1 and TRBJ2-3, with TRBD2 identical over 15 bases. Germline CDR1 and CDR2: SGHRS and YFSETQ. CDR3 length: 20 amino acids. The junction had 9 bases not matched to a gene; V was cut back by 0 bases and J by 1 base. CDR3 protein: CASSLGHPGLAGGRTDTQYF. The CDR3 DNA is TGCGCCAGCAGCTTGGGCCATCCGGGACTAGCGGGGGGCCGCACAGATACGCAGTATTTT.

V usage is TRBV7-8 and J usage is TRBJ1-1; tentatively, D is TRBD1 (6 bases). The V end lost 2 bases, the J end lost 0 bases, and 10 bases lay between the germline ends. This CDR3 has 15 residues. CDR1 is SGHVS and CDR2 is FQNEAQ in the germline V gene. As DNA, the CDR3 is TGTGCCAGCAGCTTATACAGGGAACTGAACACTGAAGCTTTCTTT. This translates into CASSLYRELNTEAFF.

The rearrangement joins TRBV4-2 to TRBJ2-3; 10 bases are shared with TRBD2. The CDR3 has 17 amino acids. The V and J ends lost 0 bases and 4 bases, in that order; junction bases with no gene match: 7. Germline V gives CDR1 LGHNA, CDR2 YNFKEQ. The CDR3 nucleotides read TGTGCCAGCAGCCAAGATGGCCAGCGGGGGGGCGCAGATACGCAGTATTTT. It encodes CASSQDGQRGGADTQYF.

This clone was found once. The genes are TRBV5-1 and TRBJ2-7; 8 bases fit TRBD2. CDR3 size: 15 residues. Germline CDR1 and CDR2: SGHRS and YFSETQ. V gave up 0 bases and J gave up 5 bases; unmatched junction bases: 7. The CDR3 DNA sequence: TGCGCCAGCAGCTTGGTCTTCGCGGGGGGTGACGAGCAGTACTTC. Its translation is CASSLVFAGGDEQYF.

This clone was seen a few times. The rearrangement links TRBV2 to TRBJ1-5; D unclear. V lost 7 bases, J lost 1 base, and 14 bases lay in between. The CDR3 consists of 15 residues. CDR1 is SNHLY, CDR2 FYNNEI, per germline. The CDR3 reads CASTTGGGSNQPQHF. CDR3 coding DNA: TGTGCCAGCACCACCGGTGGAGGGAGCAATCAGCCCCAGCATTTT.

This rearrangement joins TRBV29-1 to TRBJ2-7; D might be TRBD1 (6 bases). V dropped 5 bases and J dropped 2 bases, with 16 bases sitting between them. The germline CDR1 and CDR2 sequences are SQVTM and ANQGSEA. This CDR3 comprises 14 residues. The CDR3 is CSVTPGDGPYEQYF. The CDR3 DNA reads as TGCAGCGTTACTCCAGGGGACGGCCCCTACGAGCAGTACTTC.

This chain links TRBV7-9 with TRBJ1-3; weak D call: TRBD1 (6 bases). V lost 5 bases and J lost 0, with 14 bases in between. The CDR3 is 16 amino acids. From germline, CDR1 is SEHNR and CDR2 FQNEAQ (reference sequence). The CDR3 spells CASSGEGDFSGNTIYF. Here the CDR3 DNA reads TGTGCCAGCAGCGGGGAGGGGGACTTCTCTGGAAACACCATATATTTT.